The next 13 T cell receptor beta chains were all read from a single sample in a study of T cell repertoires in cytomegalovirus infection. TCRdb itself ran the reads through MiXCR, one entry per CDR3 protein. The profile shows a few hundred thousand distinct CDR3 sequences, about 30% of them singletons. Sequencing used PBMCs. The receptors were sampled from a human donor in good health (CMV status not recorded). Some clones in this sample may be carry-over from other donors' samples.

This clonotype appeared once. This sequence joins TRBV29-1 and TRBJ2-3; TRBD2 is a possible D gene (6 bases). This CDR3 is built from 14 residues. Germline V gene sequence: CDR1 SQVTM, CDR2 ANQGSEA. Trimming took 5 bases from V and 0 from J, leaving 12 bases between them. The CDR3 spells CSVILAGSTDTQYF. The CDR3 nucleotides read TGCAGCGTTATTCTGGCGGGAAGCACAGATACGCAGTATTTT.

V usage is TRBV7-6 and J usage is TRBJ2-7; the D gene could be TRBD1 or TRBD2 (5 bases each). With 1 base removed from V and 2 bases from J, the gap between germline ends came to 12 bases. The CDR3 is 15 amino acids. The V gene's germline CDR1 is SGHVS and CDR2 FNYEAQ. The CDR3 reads CASSLGDLGAYEQYF. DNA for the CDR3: TGTGCCAGCAGCTTAGGGGATTTGGGGGCCTACGAGCAGTACTTC.

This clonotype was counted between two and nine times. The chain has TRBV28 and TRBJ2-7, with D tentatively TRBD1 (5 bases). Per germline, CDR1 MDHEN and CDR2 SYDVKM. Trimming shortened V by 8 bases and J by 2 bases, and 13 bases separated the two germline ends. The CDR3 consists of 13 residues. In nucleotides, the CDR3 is TGTGCCAGCGGGTCAGGGTTAACCTACGAGCAGTACTTC. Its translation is CASGSGLTYEQYF.

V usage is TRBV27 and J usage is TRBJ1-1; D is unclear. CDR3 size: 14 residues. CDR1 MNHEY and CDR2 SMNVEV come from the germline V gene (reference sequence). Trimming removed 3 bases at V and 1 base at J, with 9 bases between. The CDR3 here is CASSLGMGNTEAFF. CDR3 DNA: TGTGCCAGCAGTTTGGGGATGGGGAACACTGAAGCTTTCTTT.

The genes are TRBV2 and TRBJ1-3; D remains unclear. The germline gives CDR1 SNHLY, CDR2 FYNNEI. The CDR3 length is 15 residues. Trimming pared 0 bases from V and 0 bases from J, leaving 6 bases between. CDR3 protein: CASSEARISGNTIYF. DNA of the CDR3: TGTGCCAGCAGTGAAGCGCGGATCTCTGGAAACACCATATATTTT.

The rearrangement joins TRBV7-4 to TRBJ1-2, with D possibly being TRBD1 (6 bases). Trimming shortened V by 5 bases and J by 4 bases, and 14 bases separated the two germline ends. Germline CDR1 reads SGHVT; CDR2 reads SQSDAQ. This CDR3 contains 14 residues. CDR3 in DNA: TGTGCCAGCAGCCGTAGACAGGACTTCTATGGCTACACCTTC. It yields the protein CASSRRQDFYGYTF.

CDR3 DNA: TGTGCCAGCAGCCAAGACCTAGCGGGACTTAGGAATGAGCAGTTCTTC. Translation: CASSQDLAGLRNEQFF. The J gene is TRBJ2-1, the V gene TRBV3-1, with TRBD2 identical over 9 bases. This CDR3 is built from 16 residues. V trimming: 0 bases; J trimming: 7 bases; junction bases outside the gene matches: 7. Germline V CDR1 and CDR2: LGHDT, YNNKEL (reference sequence).

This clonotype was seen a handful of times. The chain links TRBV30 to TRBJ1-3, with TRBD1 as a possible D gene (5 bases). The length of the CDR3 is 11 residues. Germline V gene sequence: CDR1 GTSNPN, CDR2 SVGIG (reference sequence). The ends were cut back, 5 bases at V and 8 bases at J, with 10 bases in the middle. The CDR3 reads CAWRSGDTIYF. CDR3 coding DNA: TGTGCCTGGCGGTCGGGGGACACCATATATTTT.

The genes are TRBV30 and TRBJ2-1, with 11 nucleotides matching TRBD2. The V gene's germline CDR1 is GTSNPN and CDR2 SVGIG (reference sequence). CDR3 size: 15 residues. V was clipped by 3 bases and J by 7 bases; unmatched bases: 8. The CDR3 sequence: CAWRPLAGGGNEQFF. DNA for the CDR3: TGTGCCTGGAGGCCCCTAGCGGGAGGAGGTAATGAGCAGTTCTTC.

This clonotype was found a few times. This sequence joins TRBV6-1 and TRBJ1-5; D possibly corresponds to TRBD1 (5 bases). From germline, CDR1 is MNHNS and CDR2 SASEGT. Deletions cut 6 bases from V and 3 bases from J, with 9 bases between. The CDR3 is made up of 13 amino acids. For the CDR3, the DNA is TGTGCCAGCAGCAGGGTTCTCAATCAGCCCCAGCATTTT. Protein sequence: CASSRVLNQPQHF.

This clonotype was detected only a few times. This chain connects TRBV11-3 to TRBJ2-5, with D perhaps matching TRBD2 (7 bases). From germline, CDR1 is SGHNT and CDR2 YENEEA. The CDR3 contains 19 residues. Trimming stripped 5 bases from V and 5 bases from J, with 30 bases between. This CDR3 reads CASSPRGERDMDAFETQYF. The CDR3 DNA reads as TGTGCCAGCAGCCCCCGGGGGGAGCGGGACATGGACGCATTCGAGACCCAGTACTTC. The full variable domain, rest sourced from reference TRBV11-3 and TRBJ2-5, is EAGVVQSPRYKIIEKKQPVAFWCNPISGHNTLYWYLQNLGQGPELLIRYENEEAVDDSQLPKDRFSAERLKGVDSTLKIQPAELGDSAVYLCASSPRGERDMDAFETQYFGPGTRLLVL.

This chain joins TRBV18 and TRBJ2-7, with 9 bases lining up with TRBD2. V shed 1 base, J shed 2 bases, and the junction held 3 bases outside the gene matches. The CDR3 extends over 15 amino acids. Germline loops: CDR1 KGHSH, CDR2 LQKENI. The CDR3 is CASSPLPSGAYEQYV. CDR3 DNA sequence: TGTGCCAGCTCACCACTCCCTAGCGGGGCCTACGAGCAGTACGTC.

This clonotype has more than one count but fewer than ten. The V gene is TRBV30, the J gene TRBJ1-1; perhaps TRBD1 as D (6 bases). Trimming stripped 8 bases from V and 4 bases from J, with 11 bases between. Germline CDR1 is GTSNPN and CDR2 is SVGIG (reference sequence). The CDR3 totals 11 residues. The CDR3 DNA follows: TGTGCCCCCGCAGGGGCCACTGAAGCTTTCTTT. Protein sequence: CAPAGATEAFF.